Shown below are 17 T cell receptor beta chains from a single sample sequenced in a study of neurological immune-mediated disorders. TCRdb analysed the 5' RACE reads with MiXCR anew, one entry per CDR3 protein. The sample yields fewer than 65,000 distinct CDR3 sequences, about 4.2% seen once. The specimen sequenced was PBMCs. Receptor source: a man aged 50 or older with multiple sclerosis.

The chain recombines TRBV28 with TRBJ1-2; D is unresolved. V gave up 6 bases and J gave up 6 bases, with 5 bases separating them. The V gene's germline CDR1 is MDHEN and CDR2 SYDVKM. The length of the CDR3 is 10 residues. The CDR3 sequence: CASSEDGYTF. CDR3 nucleotide sequence: TGTGCCAGCAGCGAGGATGGCTACACCTTC.

This clonotype was counted ten times or more. V is TRBV2 and J is TRBJ1-2, with 8 bases aligning to TRBD1. Trimming cost V 5 bases and J 4 bases; bases outside gene matches: 12. This CDR3 spans 16 amino acids. The germline V gene has CDR1 SNHLY and CDR2 FYNNEI. CDR3 protein: CASSTYSTGAVYGYTF. The CDR3 DNA follows: TGTGCCAGCAGTACTTATTCGACAGGGGCAGTCTATGGCTACACCTTC.

This clonotype was observed a handful of times. The chain has TRBV6-5 and TRBJ2-1; 10 nucleotides align to TRBD2. V lost 5 bases, J lost 4 bases, and 5 bases stayed unmatched. The CDR3 contains 15 residues. The germline gives CDR1 MNHEY, CDR2 SVGAGI. CDR3 DNA: TGTGCCAGCAGTCGACTAGCGGGTTATTACAATGAGCAGTTCTTC. Translated: CASSRLAGYYNEQFF.

This clonotype was counted a few times. The V and J genes are TRBV12-3 or TRBV12-4 and TRBJ2-5; either TRBD1 or TRBD2 may fit D (6 bases each). The V and J ends lost 5 bases and 5 bases respectively, with 21 bases between them. This CDR3 is built from 16 residues. CDR3 in DNA: TGTGCCAGCAGTCCCCCGCGTGGGGGGCAATTGGAGACCCAGTACTTC. Encoded protein: CASSPPRGGQLETQYF.

This clonotype has a count of ten or more. The J gene is TRBJ1-1, the V gene TRBV7-6; D possibly corresponds to TRBD1 (6 bases). The ends were cut back, 6 bases at V and 4 bases at J, with 18 bases in the middle. The germline V gene encodes CDR1 SGHVS and CDR2 FNYEAQ. This CDR3 contains 15 residues. The CDR3 DNA reads as TGTGCCAGCAGACAATGGGGGGGCGAGGTCACTGAAGCTTTCTTT. This gives the protein CASRQWGGEVTEAFF.

This clonotype was seen many times. The chain combines TRBV12-3 or TRBV12-4 with TRBJ2-3; D unclear. V shed 1 base and J shed 0 bases, with 5 bases lying between them. The CDR3 is 14 residues long. The CDR3 DNA is TGTGCCAGCAGTTTAGGGCAGAGCACAGATACGCAGTATTTT. Translation: CASSLGQSTDTQYF.

This clonotype was seen many times. The genes are TRBV6-5 and TRBJ1-1; 11 bases align to TRBD1. Germline-derived CDR1 and CDR2 are MNHEY and SVGAGI. V shed 5 bases and J 1 base; nucleotides not matched to a gene: 6. The CDR3 extends over 16 amino acids. CDR3 in amino acids: CASSRGQGGPNTEAFF. CDR3 DNA sequence: TGTGCCAGCAGTCGGGGACAGGGGGGACCGAACACTGAAGCTTTCTTT.

This clonotype was observed many times. The V call is TRBV14, the J call TRBJ1-4, with TRBD1 as a possible D gene (5 bases). This CDR3 contains 14 residues. V was trimmed by 0 bases and J by 8 bases, leaving 10 bases between them. Germline assignment: CDR1 SGHDN and CDR2 FVKESK. CDR3 region: CASSQDFGAEKLFF. CDR3 sequence (DNA): TGTGCCAGCAGCCAAGATTTCGGGGCGGAAAAACTGTTTTTT.

At least ten counts were recorded for this clonotype. The V gene is TRBV28, the J gene TRBJ2-1, with D tentatively TRBD1 (7 bases). The CDR3 spans 16 residues. Trimming left V 2 bases short and J 4 bases short, with 15 bases between. CDR1 is MDHEN, CDR2 SYDVKM, per germline. The CDR3 here is CASSLNWAGGYNEQFF. In nucleotides, the CDR3 is TGTGCCAGCAGTTTAAATTGGGCAGGGGGGTACAATGAGCAGTTCTTC.

This clonotype was seen repeatedly, ten times or more. This sequence joins TRBV5-1 and TRBJ2-3, with 11 positions matching TRBD2. This CDR3 is built from 17 residues. CDR1 and CDR2 (germline): SGHRS, YFSETQ. The V segment lost 2 bases and the J segment 6 bases; nucleotides outside the gene matches: 11. The CDR3 DNA is TGCGCCAGCAGCTTTCGTCCTAGCGGGGGGAGTTCTGATACGCAGTATTTT. Its translation is CASSFRPSGGSSDTQYF.

The table lists this clonotype with many counts. The rearrangement uses TRBV15 and TRBJ1-6, with 8 bases fitting TRBD1. The V gene's germline CDR1 is LNHNV and CDR2 YYDKDF (reference sequence). This CDR3 has 15 residues. V lost 1 base, J lost 6 bases, and 2 bases stayed unmatched. The CDR3 is CATSRGTGPNSPLHF. The CDR3 DNA reads TGTGCCACCAGCAGAGGGACAGGGCCTAATTCACCCCTCCACTTT.

This clonotype was observed a few times. V and J are TRBV29-1 and TRBJ2-3, with TRBD2 matching over 11 bases. The trim removed 3 bases at V and 0 bases at J, leaving 11 bases unmatched. This CDR3 contains 18 residues. Germline CDR1 and CDR2: SQVTM and ANQGSEA. In nucleotides, the CDR3 is TGCAGCGTTGAGGGAGGCGGGACTAGCGGCAAAAGCACAGATACGCAGTATTTT. It is translated as CSVEGGGTSGKSTDTQYF.

There are many counts of this clonotype. The chain combines TRBV19 with TRBJ1-5; D gene unclear. The CDR3 contains 12 residues. Between the trimmed V and J ends, which lost 2 bases and 7 bases, there was a span of 6 bases. Per germline, CDR1 LNHDA and CDR2 SQIVND (reference sequence). CDR3: CASSILGQPQHF. In DNA form, the CDR3 reads TGTGCCAGTAGTATACTCGGGCAGCCCCAGCATTTT.

This clonotype was picked up many times. The rearrangement uses TRBV20-1 and TRBJ2-6; possibly TRBD2 for D (7 bases). Per the germline V gene, CDR1 is DFQATT and CDR2 is SNEGSKA (reference sequence). The CDR3 is 14 amino acids. The V and J ends lost 6 bases and 4 bases respectively, with 13 bases between them. The CDR3 sequence is CSAAGARGANVLTF. In DNA form, the CDR3 reads TGCAGTGCGGCGGGGGCGCGGGGGGCCAACGTCCTGACTTTC.

This clonotype was observed many times. The chain employs TRBV2 and TRBJ2-3; D may match TRBD1 or TRBD2 (6 bases each). Germline V CDR1 and CDR2: SNHLY, FYNNEI. This CDR3 is built from 15 residues. Trimming left V 4 bases short and J 3 bases short, with 14 bases between. CDR3 loop: CASSGGGQGTDTQYF. DNA for the CDR3: TGTGCCAGCAGTGGAGGGGGGCAGGGTACAGATACGCAGTATTTT.

This clonotype was seen ten or more times. V and J are TRBV28 and TRBJ2-1; D is possibly TRBD1 (5 bases). The germline V gene has CDR1 MDHEN and CDR2 SYDVKM. The V gene lost 7 bases and the J gene lost 9 bases, with 13 bases spanning the gap. The CDR3 extends over 12 amino acids. The CDR3 nucleotides are TGTGCCAGCACTCTCCCGCAGGGTGAGCAGTTCTTC. Its translation: CASTLPQGEQFF.

The table lists this clonotype with many counts. The rearrangement uses TRBV20-1 and TRBJ2-3, with 10 nucleotides matching TRBD2. Looked up from germline, CDR1 is DFQATT and CDR2 is SNEGSKA (reference sequence). CDR3 length equals 17 residues. Trimming cost V 0 bases and J 4 bases; bases outside gene matches: 10. The CDR3 region is CSARDPRAGGQPDTQYF. The CDR3 DNA reads TGCAGTGCTAGAGATCCCCGAGCGGGAGGGCAACCAGATACGCAGTATTTT.